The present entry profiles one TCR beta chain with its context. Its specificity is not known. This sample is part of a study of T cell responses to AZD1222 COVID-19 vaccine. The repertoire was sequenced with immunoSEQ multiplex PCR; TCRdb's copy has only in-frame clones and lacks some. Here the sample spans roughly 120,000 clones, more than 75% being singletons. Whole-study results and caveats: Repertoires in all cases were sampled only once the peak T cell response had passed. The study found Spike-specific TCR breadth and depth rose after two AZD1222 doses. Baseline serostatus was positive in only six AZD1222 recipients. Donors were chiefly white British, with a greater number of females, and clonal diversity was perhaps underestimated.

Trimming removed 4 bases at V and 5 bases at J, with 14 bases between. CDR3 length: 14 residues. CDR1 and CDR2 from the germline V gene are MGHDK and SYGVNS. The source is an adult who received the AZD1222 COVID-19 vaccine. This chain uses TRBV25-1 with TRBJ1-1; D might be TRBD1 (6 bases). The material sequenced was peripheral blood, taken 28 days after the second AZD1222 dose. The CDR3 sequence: CASSATGMGTEAFF. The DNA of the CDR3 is TGTGCCAGCAGTGCTACAGGGATGGGGACTGAAGCTTTCTTT.